This TCR beta chain was observed in a study of T cell responses to AZD1222 COVID-19 vaccine. Study-level results: Baseline antibody screening turned up just six seropositive AZD1222 recipients. The donor cohort was predominantly white British with a female majority, and clonal diversity may have been underestimated. Among vaccine-associated CD4 TCRs, coverage spanned spike, with dominance at 160-218 and 743-854. Repertoire sampling occurred only after the peak T cell response.

The V segment lost 5 bases and the J segment 0 bases; nucleotides outside the gene matches: 7. The CDR3 is made up of 16 amino acids. The germline CDR1 and CDR2 sequences are LNHDA and SQIVND (reference sequence). Comments on this clone: What it binds is not known.

Assay used: immunoSEQ multiplex PCR; TCRdb lists only in-frame clones, some missing. This table holds fewer than 200,000 clones, around 92% found once. The source material was peripheral blood, sampled on day 0 of AZD1222 vaccination. The rearrangement uses TRBV19 and TRBJ2-3, with 8 bases that match TRBD2. The source is an adult in good health. The CDR3 sequence: CASSPRLASSTDTQYF. In nucleotides, the CDR3 is TGTGCCAGTAGTCCGAGACTAGCGTCTAGCACAGATACGCAGTATTTT.